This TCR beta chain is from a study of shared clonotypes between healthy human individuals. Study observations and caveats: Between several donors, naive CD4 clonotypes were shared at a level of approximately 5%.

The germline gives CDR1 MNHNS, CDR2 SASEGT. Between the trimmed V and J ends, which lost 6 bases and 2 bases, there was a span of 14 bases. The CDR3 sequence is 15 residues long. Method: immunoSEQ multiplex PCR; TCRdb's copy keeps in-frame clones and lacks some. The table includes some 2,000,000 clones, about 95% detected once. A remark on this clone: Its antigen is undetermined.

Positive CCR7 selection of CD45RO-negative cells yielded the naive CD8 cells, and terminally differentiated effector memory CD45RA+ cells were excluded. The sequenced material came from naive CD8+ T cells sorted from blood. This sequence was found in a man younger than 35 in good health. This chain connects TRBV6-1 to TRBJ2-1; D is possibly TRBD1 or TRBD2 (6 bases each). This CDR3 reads CASSSGGGTYNEQFF. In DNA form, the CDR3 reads TGTGCCAGCAGCAGTGGAGGGGGGACCTACAATGAGCAGTTCTTC.